These 22 T cell receptor beta chains share one sample of origin, sequenced in a study of cytomegalovirus exposure and HLA in healthy donors (dated by TCRdb to the late 2010s). Library preparation employed the immunoSEQ multiplex PCR assay. For the multiplex PCR, a mixture combining 60 forward primers for TCR Vbeta segments and 13 reverse primers for TCR Jbeta segments was used. Drawn from immuneACCESS, this table holds only the in-frame rearrangements with V and J called that TCRdb kept. Clones are partly lost; checked studies trace under half to an unresolved V gene and leave the rest unexplained. The sample has about 190,000 clones on record, 75% to 90% of them singletons. Jointly, the top ten make up roughly 6% of the sample. The specimen was PBMCs. The receptors come from a man in his forties in good health and CMV-seropositive.

The chain's CDR3 is CASSLDQGDGYTF. The CDR3 nucleotides read TGTGCCAGCAGCTTAGACCAGGGGGACGGCTACACCTTC. This chain connects TRBV7-9 to TRBJ1-2, with 7 nucleotides matching TRBD1. CDR1 is SEHNR, CDR2 FQNEAQ, per germline (reference sequence). The CDR3 spans 13 residues. V lost 1 base to trimming and J lost 8 bases; unmatched junction nucleotides: 4.

The V gene is TRBV9, the J gene TRBJ1-1; D is ambiguous. Germline CDR1 is SGDLS and CDR2 is YYNGEE. This CDR3 is 12 amino acids long. Trimming shortened V by 3 bases and J by 2 bases, and 5 bases separated the two germline ends. This CDR3 is CASSAGNTEAFF. DNA of the CDR3: TGTGCCAGCAGCGCGGGTAACACTGAAGCTTTCTTT.

The chain is built from TRBV19 and TRBJ1-1; D gene ambiguous. V lost 1 base, J lost 1 base, and 10 bases lay in between. The CDR3 totals 15 residues. Germline V gene data show CDR1 as LNHDA and CDR2 as SQIVND (reference sequence). The chain's CDR3 is CASSIADTTNTEAFF. CDR3 sequence (DNA): TGTGCCAGTAGTATAGCTGACACGACGAACACTGAAGCTTTCTTT.

The chain is built from TRBV7-9 and TRBJ2-7, with D possibly matching TRBD1 (6 bases). Germline-derived CDR1 and CDR2 are SEHNR and FQNEAQ (reference sequence). V lost 7 bases and J 6 bases, leaving 16 bases between the germline ends. The CDR3 is 13 residues long. The CDR3 here is CASTLDPGAEQYF. CDR3 coding DNA: TGTGCCAGCACGCTCGACCCAGGGGCCGAGCAGTACTTC.

The chain combines TRBV30 with TRBJ2-5, with 8 nucleotides matching TRBD1. The DNA end lines up better with TRBJ2-7; the J call may be wrong. The CDR3 totals 13 residues. Germline values: CDR1 GTSNPN, CDR2 SVGIG (reference sequence). Here the CDR3 reads CAWNGQGSYEQYF. The CDR3 bases are TGTGCCTGGAACGGACAGGGATCCTACGAGCAGTACTTC.

The chain recombines TRBV30 with TRBJ2-5; no definite D call. The CDR3 has 13 residues. The germline V gene has CDR1 GTSNPN and CDR2 SVGIG (reference sequence). With 2 bases removed from V and 2 bases from J, the gap between germline ends came to 9 bases. For the CDR3, the DNA is TGTGCCTGGAGTCGGAACAGACAAGAGACCCAGTACTTC. Its translation is CAWSRNRQETQYF.

This chain joins TRBV30 and TRBJ2-5, with TRBD1 identical over 9 bases. Germline assignment: CDR1 GTSNPN and CDR2 SVGIG (reference sequence). V shed 2 bases and J 4 bases; nucleotides not matched to a gene: 2. The CDR3 runs 13 residues. The CDR3 region is CAWSTGGPETQYF. DNA for the CDR3: TGTGCCTGGAGTACAGGGGGCCCAGAGACCCAGTACTTC.

This CDR3 reads CASSQRWEDTYNEQFF. As DNA, the CDR3 is TGTGCCAGCAGCCAGCGTTGGGAGGACACTTACAATGAGCAGTTCTTC. The chain links TRBV4-2 to TRBJ2-1; perhaps TRBD2 as D (6 bases). The germline gives CDR1 LGHNA, CDR2 YNFKEQ. The CDR3 has 16 amino acids. The germline V and J ends were trimmed by 3 bases and 4 bases, with 16 bases remaining between them.

DNA of the CDR3: TGTGCCAGCAGCGCTTCTTTGGGACTCCTATACACAGATACGCAGTATTTT. Translated: CASSASLGLLYTDTQYF. This chain links TRBV14 with TRBJ2-3, with a tentative D call TRBD2 (6 bases). The CDR3 extends over 17 amino acids. CDR1 is SGHDN and CDR2 is FVKESK in the germline V gene. V was cut by 5 bases and J by 2 bases, with 20 bases left in between. Full variable domain (outside the CDR3, taken from reference TRBV14 and TRBJ2-3): EAGVTQFPSHSVIEKGQTVTLRCDPISGHDNLYWYRRVMGKEIKFLLHFVKESKQDESGMPNNRFLAERTGGTYSTLKVQPAELEDSGVYFCASSASLGLLYTDTQYFGPGTRLTVL.

This clone was counted a single time. The CDR3 bases are TGTGCCAGCAGGTCCTTTGGCAGGGATCCTGGGGAGTACTTC. As protein: CASRSFGRDPGEYF. The chain employs TRBV28 and TRBJ2-7, with D possibly being TRBD1 (5 bases). The CDR3 is made up of 14 amino acids. V was trimmed by 6 bases and J by 11 bases, leaving 23 bases between them. Germline loops: CDR1 MDHEN, CDR2 SYDVKM.

The chain joins TRBV6-5 to TRBJ2-5, with 8 bases aligning to TRBD2. The germline V gene has CDR1 MNHEY and CDR2 SVGAGI. Trimming at V came to 9 bases and at J to 1 base, leaving 10 bases not matched to a gene. The CDR3 contains 15 residues. CDR3 residues: CASKPRGVFQETQYF. The CDR3 DNA reads as TGTGCCAGTAAACCGCGGGGGGTATTCCAAGAGACCCAGTACTTC.

The table lists this clone with a few counts. V is TRBV11-2 and J is TRBJ2-7, with 11 bases that match TRBD2. With 4 bases clipped from V and 3 bases from J, the junction kept 8 bases outside the gene matches. The CDR3 spans 16 residues. CDR1 is SGHAT and CDR2 is FQNNGV in the germline V gene. CDR3 in DNA: TGTGCCAGCAGCTCCCGGATAGCGGGGGGGCGCTACGAGCAGTACTTC. As protein: CASSSRIAGGRYEQYF.

The chain couples TRBV7-2 to TRBJ1-3; no reliable D call. CDR3 length: 15 residues. V gave up 4 bases and J gave up 4 bases, with 14 bases separating them. CDR1 is SGHTA, CDR2 FQGNSA, per germline. CDR3 loop: CASSSLGSAGNTIYF. As DNA, the CDR3 is TGTGCCAGCAGCTCTCTCGGGTCGGCCGGAAACACCATATATTTT. Based on the CDR3 plus reference TRBV7-2 and TRBJ1-3, the full variable domain is GAGVSQSPSNKVTEKGKDVELRCDPISGHTALYWYRQSLGQGLEFLIYFQGNSAPDKSGLPSDRFSAERTGGSVSTLTIQRTQQEDSAVYLCASSSLGSAGNTIYFGEGSWLTVV.

V and J are TRBV7-2 and TRBJ2-1; TRBD2 agrees at 13 bases. Losses at the gene ends were 5 bases for V and 6 bases for J; bases not matched to a gene: 1. CDR1 and CDR2 from the germline V gene are SGHTA and FQGNSA. The length of the CDR3 is 14 residues. The CDR3: CASSGLAGANEQFF. The CDR3 nucleotides read TGTGCCAGCAGCGGACTAGCGGGGGCCAATGAGCAGTTCTTC. Complete variable domain (other parts from reference TRBV7-2 and TRBJ2-1): GAGVSQSPSNKVTEKGKDVELRCDPISGHTALYWYRQSLGQGLEFLIYFQGNSAPDKSGLPSDRFSAERTGGSVSTLTIQRTQQEDSAVYLCASSGLAGANEQFFGPGTRLTVL.

V gene TRBV10-3 combines with J gene TRBJ1-5; 7 bases align to TRBD1. With V trimmed by 6 bases and J by 0 bases, 5 bases remained unmatched. This CDR3 is built from 15 residues. The germline V gene encodes CDR1 ENHRY and CDR2 SYGVKD. The CDR3 nucleotides read TGTGCCATCAGCCGGACAGGTGATAGCAATCAGCCCCAGCATTTT. Residues: CAISRTGDSNQPQHF.

The sample holds a few counts of this clone. The chain couples TRBV19 to TRBJ2-1, with TRBD1 as a possible D gene (6 bases). Trimming pared 2 bases from V and 3 bases from J, leaving 8 bases between. There are 14 residues in the CDR3. CDR1 is LNHDA and CDR2 is SQIVND in the germline V gene (reference sequence). CDR3 in amino acids: CASSIQGNYNEQFF. The CDR3 nucleotides read TGTGCCAGTAGTATACAGGGGAACTACAATGAGCAGTTCTTC.

The chain uses TRBV2 and TRBJ2-2, with D tentatively TRBD2 (7 bases). CDR3 length: 16 residues. Germline values: CDR1 SNHLY, CDR2 FYNNEI. The ends were cut back, 1 base at V and 4 bases at J, with 13 bases in the middle. This CDR3 reads CASSEELAGATGELFF. CDR3 nucleotides: TGTGCCAGCAGTGAAGAACTGGCGGGGGCCACCGGGGAGCTGTTTTTT.

The rearrangement joins TRBV7-2 to TRBJ2-3; 7 positions match TRBD2. The CDR3 contains 16 residues. CDR1 and CDR2 (germline): SGHTA, FQGNSA. The junction had 11 bases not matched to a gene; V was cut back by 5 bases and J by 3 bases. The chain's CDR3 is CASSQDPWGGTDTQYF. The CDR3, as DNA: TGTGCCAGCAGCCAAGATCCTTGGGGGGGGACAGATACGCAGTATTTT.

The chain joins TRBV10-3 to TRBJ2-5; the D gene is possibly TRBD2 (6 bases). The tail of the sequence fits TRBJ2-7 better, so the J call may be wrong. This CDR3 contains 12 residues. The germline V gene has CDR1 ENHRY and CDR2 SYGVKD. The DNA for the CDR3 is TGTGCCATCGGCCGGGACTTCTACGAGCAGTACTTC. Translation: CAIGRDFYEQYF.

This chain links TRBV20-1 with TRBJ2-5; D not resolved. CDR1 is DFQATT and CDR2 is SNEGSKA in the germline V gene (reference sequence). V lost 3 bases and J 9 bases, leaving 11 bases between the germline ends. This CDR3 has 11 amino acids. The CDR3 DNA reads as TGCAGTGCTAGTGCAAGTGCGGCCCAGTACTTC. The encoded protein is CSASASAAQYF.

The table lists this clone with a count of one. The chain uses TRBV19 and TRBJ2-3, with unresolved D. The CDR3 consists of 17 residues. Looked up from germline, CDR1 is LNHDA and CDR2 is SQIVND (reference sequence). Deletions cut 3 bases from V and 0 bases from J, with 16 bases between. CDR3 amino acids: CASSMGWKRKSTDTQYF. The CDR3 coding sequence is TGTGCCAGTAGTATGGGTTGGAAGCGCAAAAGCACAGATACGCAGTATTTT.

The rearrangement joins TRBV9 to TRBJ2-3; D is unresolved. V shed 6 bases and J shed 4 bases, with 6 bases lying between them. Germline CDR1 and CDR2: SGDLS and YYNGEE. This CDR3 region has 11 residues. The CDR3 sequence: CASIQSDTQYF. CDR3 DNA: TGTGCCAGCATACAGTCAGATACGCAGTATTTT.